A selection of T cell receptor beta chains follows, all from one sample in a study of radiation and T cells in renal cell carcinoma. TCRdb's copy holds only in-frame clones and misses some; the assay was immunoSEQ multiplex PCR. In the table there are about 26,000 clones, over 70% of which are singletons. This sample comprised blood, obtained from a patient whose treatment included radiotherapy and nephrectomy. The receptors were sampled from a man in his 60s with renal cell carcinoma. The CDR3 runs from the conserved cysteine through the conserved F or W. Each record gives: J gene, clone size, V gene, D gene, CDR3 protein, CDR3 DNA. The D gene is left open where the match is weak. Size tells how often a clone was seen (once, few, many) or the class of an expanded clone, and some rows leave it out.

TRBJ2-2,NA,TRBV9,NA,CASSSPLGANTGELFF,TGTGCCAGCAGCTCCCCGCTAGGGGCGAACACCGGGGAGCTGTTTTTT
TRBJ2-1,NA,TRBV11-2,TRBD2,CASSLMFGAGVPPEQFF,TGTGCCAGCAGCTTAATGTTCGGAGCGGGAGTTCCCCCTGAGCAGTTCTTC
TRBJ2-4,NA,TRBV21-1,NA,CASRAGVYIQYF,TGTGCCAGCAGAGCAGGGGTTTACATTCAGTACTTC
TRBJ2-7,NA,TRBV7-2,NA,CASSRAPYEQYF,TGTGCCAGCAGCAGGGCGCCTTACGAGCAGTACTTC
TRBJ2-2,NA,TRBV10-3,TRBD2,CAIKPSGGGTGELFF,TGTGCCATCAAACCTAGCGGCGGGGGCACCGGGGAGCTGTTTTTT
TRBJ2-3,NA,TRBV15,NA,CATSRSTDTQYF,TGTGCCACCAGCAGAAGCACAGATACGCAGTATTTT
TRBJ2-4,NA,TRBV5-5,TRBD1,CASSLYGDRELAKNIQYF,TGTGCCAGCAGCTTGTATGGGGACAGGGAACTAGCCAAAAACATTCAGTACTTC
TRBJ1-1,NA,TRBV6-5,TRBD1,CASSYRTGDYEAFF,TGTGCCAGCAGTTATCGGACAGGGGACTATGAAGCTTTCTTT
TRBJ2-5,NA,TRBV30,TRBD1,CAWRQGKTQYF,TGTGCCTGGAGACAGGGGAAGACCCAGTACTTC
TRBJ2-7,NA,TRBV5-6,NA,CASSEQGGRNEQYF,TGTGCCAGCAGCGAACAGGGCGGGCGAAACGAGCAGTACTTC
TRBJ2-1,NA,TRBV9,TRBD2,CASSVAPSGSSTEQFF,TGTGCCAGCAGCGTAGCCCCCAGCGGGAGTAGTACTGAGCAGTTCTTC
TRBJ1-2,NA,TRBV10-3,TRBD1,CAIRKDRTDYGYTF,TGTGCCATCAGAAAGGACAGGACCGACTATGGCTACACCTTC
TRBJ2-7,NA,TRBV19,TRBD1,CASRPRDRAYEQYF,TGTGCCAGTAGGCCCCGGGACAGGGCCTACGAGCAGTACTTC
TRBJ2-7,NA,TRBV12-5,NA,CASASIVAAFYEQYF,TGTGCTAGTGCTTCGATAGTAGCGGCTTTCTACGAGCAGTACTTC
TRBJ1-2,NA,TRBV9,NA,CASSVAQGLGGYTF,TGTGCCAGCAGCGTAGCTCAAGGGTTGGGTGGCTACACCTTC
TRBJ2-7,NA,TRBV6-5,TRBD1,CASNYIGQGVYEQYF,TGTGCCAGCAATTACATAGGACAGGGGGTGTACGAGCAGTACTTC
TRBJ1-3,NA,TRBV11-3,NA,CASSLDWWVPISGNTIYF,TGTGCCAGCAGCTTAGATTGGTGGGTGCCGATCTCTGGAAACACCATATATTTT
TRBJ1-1,few,TRBV9,NA,CASSPAGGGTEAFF,TGTGCCAGCAGCCCTGCGGGGGGCGGGACTGAAGCTTTCTTT
TRBJ2-3,NA,TRBV5-4,TRBD1,CASSIPGQGAGDTQYF,TGTGCCAGCAGCATCCCGGGACAGGGGGCGGGAGATACGCAGTATTTT
TRBJ1-1,NA,TRBV6-1,NA,CASSDFSMNTEAFF,TGTGCCAGCAGTGATTTCTCCATGAACACTGAAGCTTTCTTT
TRBJ2-1,NA,TRBV7-2,NA,CASSLALANNEQFF,TGTGCCAGCAGCTTAGCGTTAGCGAACAATGAGCAGTTCTTC
TRBJ1-4,NA,TRBV2,TRBD1,CASSDGTANEKLFF,TGTGCCAGCAGTGACGGGACAGCTAATGAAAAACTGTTTTTT
TRBJ2-1,NA,TRBV25-1,NA,CASSSSGTTNEQFF,TGTGCCAGCAGTTCGTCCGGGACGACCAATGAGCAGTTCTTC
TRBJ1-1,few,TRBV19,NA,CASSIAPGPPEAFF,TGTGCCAGTAGTATAGCCCCAGGTCCCCCTGAAGCTTTCTTT
TRBJ2-2,NA,TRBV13,TRBD2,CASSRRLADTGELFF,TGTGCCAGCAGCCGAAGACTAGCGGACACCGGGGAGCTGTTTTTT
TRBJ2-1,NA,TRBV23-1,NA,CASSQSIIERSSYNEQFF,TGCGCCAGCAGTCAATCTATTATTGAGAGAAGCTCCTACAATGAGCAGTTCTTC
TRBJ2-1,few,TRBV16,NA,CASSQSWEHNEQFF,TGTGCCAGCAGCCAATCGTGGGAACACAATGAGCAGTTCTTC
TRBJ2-1,NA,TRBV6-5,NA,CASSYKGGVYNEQFF,TGTGCCAGCAGTTACAAGGGGGGCGTTTACAATGAGCAGTTCTTC
TRBJ1-2,NA,TRBV2,TRBD1,CASSVGTGGNYGYTF,TGTGCCAGCAGTGTTGGGACAGGGGGCAACTATGGCTACACCTTC
TRBJ2-7,NA,TRBV4-2,TRBD2,CASSQAASGTYEQYF,TGTGCCAGCAGCCAAGCGGCTAGCGGAACCTACGAGCAGTACTTC
TRBJ1-1,few,TRBV2,TRBD1,CASSWGQATEAFF,TGTGCCAGCAGTTGGGGACAGGCAACTGAAGCTTTCTTT
TRBJ2-7,NA,TRBV2,TRBD1,CASRVTGTGSYEQYF,TGTGCCAGCAGGGTCACCGGGACAGGGTCCTACGAGCAGTACTTC
TRBJ1-2,NA,TRBV5-1,NA,CASSQSADPNGYTF,TGCGCCAGCAGCCAATCGGCGGATCCTAATGGCTACACCTTC
TRBJ2-1,NA,TRBV20-1,NA,CSAPLPHEQFF,TGCAGTGCTCCGCTTCCCCATGAGCAGTTCTTC